This is a list of T cell receptor beta chains from one sample in a study of spatial heterogeneity in lung cancer. MiXCR was run by TCRdb on the 5' RACE reads, yielding one entry per CDR3 protein. This table holds 25,000 or so distinct CDR3 sequences, roughly 6% found once. The sequencing used PBMCs, collected at follow-up. The receptors stem from a male donor with early-stage non-small cell lung cancer. The CDR3 runs from the conserved cysteine through the conserved F or W. The D gene is left open where the match is weak. The size entry is marked missing in some rows and otherwise reads once, few, many or a size class.

TGTGCCAGTAGTATGACGGGGGGGCCCCAAGAGACCCAGTACTTC CASSMTGGPQETQYF many TRBD2 TRBJ2-5 TRBV19
TGTGCCAGCAGCCGGGTCACCTACGAGCAGTACTTC CASSRVTYEQYF many . TRBJ2-7 TRBV11-2
TGTGCCAGCAGTTATTCGGCGGGGAGTCCTCAAGAGACCCAGTACTTC CASSYSAGSPQETQYF many . TRBJ2-5 TRBV6-2/TRBV6-3
TGTGCCAGCAGCGTCAGTTATCAAGAGACCCAGTACTTC CASSVSYQETQYF many . TRBJ2-5 TRBV9
TGTGCCAGCAAGGGGGACACAGATACGCAGTATTTT CASKGDTDTQYF many . TRBJ2-3 TRBV6-5
TGTGCCAGCAGCCGGCCGGGACTAGCGGTGGGGGAGCAGTACTTC CASSRPGLAVGEQYF many TRBD2 TRBJ2-7 TRBV28
TGCAGTGCTAGAGGGGGCGCAATCTATGGCTACACCTTC CSARGGAIYGYTF . . TRBJ1-2 TRBV20-1
TGTGCCAGCAGCCTCGGACAGGGGGCCTTGGTAGACGCTTTCTTT CASSLGQGALVDAFF . TRBD1 TRBJ1-1 TRBV9
TGTGCCAGCAGCTTAGCGGCCCAGGGACAGGGGGCTAAAGGCTACACCTTC CASSLAAQGQGAKGYTF . TRBD1 TRBJ1-2 TRBV7-2
TGTGCCAGCAGCCAAGTCTTTGGGGCGGCTCGCTACAATGAGCAGTTCTTC CASSQVFGAARYNEQFF few . TRBJ2-1 TRBV4-2
TGTGCCAGCAGCCTCTCCGGACTAGCGGGCGTCGGGCAGTTCTTC CASSLSGLAGVGQFF . TRBD2 TRBJ2-1 TRBV7-9
TGTGCCAGCAGCTTAGAGGGGTCTTTGACAGGGCATGGCTACACCTTC CASSLEGSLTGHGYTF . TRBD1 TRBJ1-2 TRBV7-8
TGTGCCAGTAGCACCGTCCTTTACAATGAGCAGTTCTTC CASSTVLYNEQFF few . TRBJ2-1 TRBV19
TGTGCCAGCAGCGAGGGGGGTGACATTCAGTACTTC CASSEGGDIQYF . . TRBJ2-4 TRBV9
TGTGCCAGCAGTGAATGGGTGAACACTGAAGCTTTCTTT CASSEWVNTEAFF . . TRBJ1-1 TRBV25-1
TGTGCCAGCAGTTATCTCAATAGCAATCAGCCCCAGCATTTT CASSYLNSNQPQHF many . TRBJ1-5 TRBV6-2/TRBV6-3
TGTGCCAGCAGCGTAGGGATGAACACTGAAGCTTTCTTT CASSVGMNTEAFF few . TRBJ1-1 TRBV9
TGCAGTGCTCTCGCCCCGGGACTAGCGGGGGGGCCGTACAATGAGCAGTTCTTC CSALAPGLAGGPYNEQFF few TRBD2 TRBJ2-1 TRBV20-1
TGTGCCAGCAGCCCGGCGGGGGACATTCAGTACTTC CASSPAGDIQYF medium-sized TRBD2 TRBJ2-4 TRBV28
TGTGCCAGCAGTTTGAGTCCTTGGGGCGCAACTAATGAAAAACTGTTTTTT CASSLSPWGATNEKLFF many . TRBJ1-4 TRBV28
TGTGCCAGCAGGGTGACAGGGGTTCCCGGGGAGCTGTTTTTT CASRVTGVPGELFF . TRBD1 TRBJ2-2 TRBV2
TGTGCCAGCAAAAAAACCTCAGGTAACACTGAAGCTTTCTTT CASKKTSGNTEAFF . . TRBJ1-1 TRBV2
TGTGCCAGCAGCTTAGCGGCAGGGTGGACAGATACGCAGTATTTT CASSLAAGWTDTQYF many . TRBJ2-3 TRBV11-2
TGCAGCGTTGTACTAGCGGGGCCAAAGCAGTACTTC CSVVLAGPKQYF many TRBD2 TRBJ2-7 TRBV29-1
TGTGCCAGCAGCCAAGATATGGGGTACACTGAAGCTTTCTTT CASSQDMGYTEAFF many . TRBJ1-1 TRBV3-1
TGTGCCACCAGTGACCGCACAGGTACGTCCTACAATGAGCAGTTCTTC CATSDRTGTSYNEQFF . . TRBJ2-1 TRBV24-1
TGTGCCAGCAGCTTTTCTGGGGCAGCTAATCAGCCCCAGCATTTT CASSFSGAANQPQHF many . TRBJ1-5 TRBV7-6
TGTGCCAGCATGTACTCGGACAGATACACCGGGGAGCTGTTTTTT CASMYSDRYTGELFF . . TRBJ2-2 TRBV27
TGTGCCAGCGAAACAGGGAATGGCTACACCTTC CASETGNGYTF many . TRBJ1-2 TRBV7-9
TGCAGTGCCATGGGACAGGGGAATGAAAAACTGTTTTTT CSAMGQGNEKLFF many TRBD1 TRBJ1-4 TRBV20-1
TGTGCCAGCAGCTTACCGGGACAGGGGGCTGGTGGCTACACCTTC CASSLPGQGAGGYTF many TRBD1 TRBJ1-2 TRBV11-2
TGTGCCAGCAGTTTTATCATGTCTGATACGCAGTATTTT CASSFIMSDTQYF many . TRBJ2-3 TRBV12-3/TRBV12-4
TGTGCCAGCAGCCCCCCGGGAGTCTACGAGCAGTACTTC CASSPPGVYEQYF many . TRBJ2-7 TRBV3-1
TGTGCCAGCAGCACAAGCCCCGCAGGGGGTCTTGAGCGGCCGGGAAACACCATATATTTT CASSTSPAGGLERPGNTIYF many TRBD1 TRBJ1-3 TRBV7-9
TGTGCCAGCAGTATACAGATGAACACTGAAGCTTTCTTT CASSIQMNTEAFF . . TRBJ1-1 TRBV6-6
TGTGCCAGCAGTTCTCACGCAGATCGCGTCTCTGGCTACACCTTC CASSSHADRVSGYTF many . TRBJ1-2 TRBV28
TGCGCCAGCACCCGGGACATTGCTTCACCCCTCCACTTT CASTRDIASPLHF medium-sized . TRBJ1-6 TRBV10-2
TGTGCCAGTAGCCTCCAGGGTTCTGGAACCTACGAGCAGTACTTC CASSLQGSGTYEQYF many . TRBJ2-7 TRBV19
TGTGCCAGCAGCTCGGGTCAGTTCCACAATGAGCAGTTCTTC CASSSGQFHNEQFF many . TRBJ2-1 TRBV6-2/TRBV6-3
TGTGCCAGCAGCTCTACTGCGGAACGCACAGATACGCAGTATTTT CASSSTAERTDTQYF many . TRBJ2-3 TRBV11-3
TGTGCCAGCAGCTTCACGGGACAGGGGACATCTGAAGCTTTCTTT CASSFTGQGTSEAFF many TRBD1 TRBJ1-1 TRBV7-3
TGTGCCAGTAGCCTAGGACGGGTAAACACTGAAGCTTTCTTT CASSLGRVNTEAFF many . TRBJ1-1 TRBV19
TGTGCCAGTAGTATAGTGGCGACAGGCCCACAGCCCCAGCATTTT CASSIVATGPQPQHF many . TRBJ1-5 TRBV19
TGTGCCAGTACTTCCTCCCTCGGACAGGACCAAGAGACCCAGTACTTC CASTSSLGQDQETQYF many TRBD1 TRBJ2-5 TRBV19
TGTGCCAGCTCAATGGGGGATCGGGGCAATCAGCCCCAGCATTTT CASSMGDRGNQPQHF many . TRBJ1-5 TRBV18